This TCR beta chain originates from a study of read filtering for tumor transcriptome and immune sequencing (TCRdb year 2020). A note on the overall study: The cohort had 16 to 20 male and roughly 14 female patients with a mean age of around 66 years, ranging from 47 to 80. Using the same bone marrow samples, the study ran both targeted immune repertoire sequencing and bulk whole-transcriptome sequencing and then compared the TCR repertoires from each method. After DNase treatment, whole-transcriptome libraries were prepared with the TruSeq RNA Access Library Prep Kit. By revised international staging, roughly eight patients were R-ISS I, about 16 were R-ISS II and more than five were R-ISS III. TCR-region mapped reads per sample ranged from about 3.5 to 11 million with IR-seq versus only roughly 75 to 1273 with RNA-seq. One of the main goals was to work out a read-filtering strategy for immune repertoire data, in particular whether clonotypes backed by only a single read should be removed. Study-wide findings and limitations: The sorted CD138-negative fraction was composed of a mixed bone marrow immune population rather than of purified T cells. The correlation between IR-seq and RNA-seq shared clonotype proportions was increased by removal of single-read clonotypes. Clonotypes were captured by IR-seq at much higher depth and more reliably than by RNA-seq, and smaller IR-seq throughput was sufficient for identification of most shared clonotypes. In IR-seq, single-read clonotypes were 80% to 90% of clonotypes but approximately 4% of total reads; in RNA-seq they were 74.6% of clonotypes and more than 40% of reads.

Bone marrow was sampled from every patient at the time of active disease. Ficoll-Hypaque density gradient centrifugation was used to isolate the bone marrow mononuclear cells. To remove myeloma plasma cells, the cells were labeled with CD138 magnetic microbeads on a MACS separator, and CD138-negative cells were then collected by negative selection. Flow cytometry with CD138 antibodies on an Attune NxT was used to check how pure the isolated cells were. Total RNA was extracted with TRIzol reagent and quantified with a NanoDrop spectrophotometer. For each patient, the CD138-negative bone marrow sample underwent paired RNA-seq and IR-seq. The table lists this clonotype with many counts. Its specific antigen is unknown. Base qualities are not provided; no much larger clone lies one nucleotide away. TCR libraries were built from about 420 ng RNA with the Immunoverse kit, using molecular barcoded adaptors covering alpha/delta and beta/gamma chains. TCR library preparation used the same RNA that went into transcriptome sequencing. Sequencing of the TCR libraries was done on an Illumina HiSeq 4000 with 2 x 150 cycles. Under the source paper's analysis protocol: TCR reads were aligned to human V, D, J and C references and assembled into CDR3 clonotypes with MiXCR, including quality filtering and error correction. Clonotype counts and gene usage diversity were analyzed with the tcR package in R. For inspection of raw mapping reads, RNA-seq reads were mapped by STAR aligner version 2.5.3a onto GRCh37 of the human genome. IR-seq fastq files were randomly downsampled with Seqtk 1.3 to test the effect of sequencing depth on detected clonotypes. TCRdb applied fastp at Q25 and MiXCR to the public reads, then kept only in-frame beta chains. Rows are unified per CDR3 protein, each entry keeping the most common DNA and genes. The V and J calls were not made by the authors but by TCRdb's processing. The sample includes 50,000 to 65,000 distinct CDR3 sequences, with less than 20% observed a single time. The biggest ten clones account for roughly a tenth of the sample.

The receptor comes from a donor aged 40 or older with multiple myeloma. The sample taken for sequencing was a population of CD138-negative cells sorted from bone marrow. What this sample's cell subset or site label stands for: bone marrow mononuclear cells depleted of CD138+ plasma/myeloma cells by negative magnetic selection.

The CDR3 loop reads CATSDSGTVNQPQHF. The sequenced DNA is TGTGCCACCAGTGATTCCGGGACAGTGAATCAGCCCCAGCATTTT. The sequence links TRBV24-1 to TRBJ1-5; the junction holds 7 bases that match TRBD1. CDR3 length: 15 amino acids, cysteine to phenylalanine. The sequence is cut down to CDR3 DNA, 45 bases in frame from base 1. CDR1 and CDR2 are drawn from the germline V gene: KGHDR, SFDVKD. Compared with germline, V lacks 2 bases and J lacks 4 bases; bases without a gene match: 4.